The 9 T cell receptor beta chains presented below share a single source sample, sequenced in a study of glioma-infiltrating T cells. The iRepertoire nested amplicon-rescue multiplex PCR amplified TCR alpha and beta CDR3s from RNA. One entry per CDR3 protein results from TCRdb running MiXCR on the multiplex PCR reads. The profile covers about 93,000 distinct CDR3 sequences, with around 42% appearing a single time and approximately 38% taken by the ten largest. The sequenced sample was glioma tissue, nonneoplastic brain tissue, or PBMCs (not recorded which). The receptors shown here come from a human donor with low-grade glioma or glioblastoma, undergoing nonglioma brain surgery, or in good health (not recorded which).

This clonotype qualifies as medium-sized (0.01 to 0.1%). V is TRBV28 and J is TRBJ1-2, with a weak D call TRBD1 (5 bases). Per germline, CDR1 MDHEN and CDR2 SYDVKM. This CDR3 has 15 residues. Trimming took 10 bases from V and 6 from J, leaving 24 bases between them. The CDR3 nucleotides are TGTGCCACCATAAAGGAAGACGCCCTAGGGGATGGCTACACCTTC. Translation: CATIKEDALGDGYTF.

This clonotype showed up many times. V is TRBV7-2 and J is TRBJ2-5, with D perhaps matching TRBD2 (7 bases). Germline CDR1 and CDR2: SGHTA and FQGNSA. This CDR3 region has 14 residues. Trimming took 5 bases from V and 5 from J, leaving 15 bases between them. CDR3 sequence reads: CASSPAGGPETQYF. For the CDR3, the DNA is TGTGCCAGCAGCCCCGCCGGGGGGCCGGAGACCCAGTACTTC.

Remarks on this clonotype: A much larger clonotype is one base distant, so this may be a read error. The rearrangement uses TRBV5-4 and TRBJ2-1; 9 bases line up with TRBD1. This CDR3 region has 14 residues. Germline lookup yields CDR1 SGHNT and CDR2 YYREEE (reference sequence). The CDR3 coding sequence is TGTGCCGGCAGCGTGGGACAGGGCTTCAATGAGCAGTTCTTC. This translates into CAGSVGQGFNEQFF.

This clonotype was recorded only once. A clone one base away is much larger, so this may be a read error. The V gene is TRBV15, the J gene TRBJ1-2; 7 positions agree with TRBD1. This CDR3 is built from 16 residues. Looked up from germline, CDR1 is LNHNV and CDR2 is YYDKDF (reference sequence). The DNA for the CDR3 is TGTGCCACCAGCATAGATGACAGGGTAGCTAACTGTGGCTACACCTTC. Its translation: CATSIDDRVANCGYTF.

In regard to this clonotype: Since a much larger clone is just one base distant, this may be a read error. The chain couples TRBV11-2 to TRBJ2-6; D perhaps matches TRBD1 (5 bases). V was cut by 6 bases and J by 0 bases, with 9 bases left in between. Per the germline V gene, CDR1 is SGHAT and CDR2 is FQNNGV. The CDR3 has 15 residues. The CDR3 nucleotides read TGTGCCAGCAGTCAAGGGGACTCTGGGGCCAACGTCCTGACTTTC. Residues: CASSQGDSGANVLTF.

This clonotype has at least ten counts. This rearrangement joins TRBV12-3 or TRBV12-4 to TRBJ1-5; D unresolved. Trimming cost V 7 bases and J 0 bases, with 10 bases left between them. This CDR3 has 14 amino acids. Here the CDR3 reads CASTRSISNQPQHF. The CDR3 region has the DNA TGTGCCAGCACCCGGAGTATTAGCAATCAGCCCCAGCATTTT.

This clonotype was counted many times. The chain uses TRBV2 and TRBJ2-5; TRBD1 matches 11 bases. Germline CDR1 is SNHLY and CDR2 is FYNNEI. This CDR3 is built from 15 residues. V lost 7 bases, J lost 4 bases, and 8 bases stayed unmatched. In DNA, the CDR3 is TGTGCCAGCATACCCGGGACAGGGGGGAGAGAGACCCAGTACTTC. It translates to CASIPGTGGRETQYF.

A word on this clonotype: A junction end diverges from the germline sequence, so it may reflect a read error. The J gene is TRBJ2-1, the V gene TRBV6-2 or TRBV6-3; 11 nucleotides match TRBD2. This CDR3 is built from 15 residues. Germline CDR1 and CDR2: MNHEY and SVGEGT. CDR3 amino acids: CASISLAGVGNEQSF. The CDR3 bases are TGTGCCAGCATCTCACTAGCGGGAGTAGGCAATGAGCAGTCCTTC.

The rearrangement links TRBV4-1 to TRBJ1-6, with 12 bases aligning to TRBD1. Germline lookup yields CDR1 MGHRA and CDR2 YSYEKL. This CDR3 spans 18 amino acids. Trimming removed 2 bases from V and 0 bases from J; junction bases left unmatched: 2. CDR3 nucleotide sequence: TGCGCCAGCAGCCAACCGGGACAGGGGGCCTCCTATAATTCACCCCTCCACTTT. It encodes CASSQPGQGASYNSPLHF.